One sample yielded the 4 T cell receptor beta chains listed below, sequenced in a study of blood T cells in healthy people across ages. The use of a sample-barcoded 5' primer and a J-beta primer mix characterized a second PCR of about 6 to 12 cycles. TCRdb recomputed calls from the 5' RACE reads with MiXCR, one row per CDR3 protein. The profile covers about 800,000 distinct CDR3 sequences, with roughly 46% appearing a single time and about a sixth taken by the ten largest. Sequenced material: blood. The receptor source for this set is a man aged 80 or over in good health.

The rearrangement joins TRBV13 to TRBJ1-2; D ambiguous. V dropped 0 bases and J dropped 8 bases, with 7 bases sitting between them. The CDR3 contains 12 residues. Germline V lookup: CDR1 PRHDT, CDR2 FYEKMQ (reference sequence). CDR3 DNA: TGTGCCAGCAGCTTAGGCGCTAACGGCTACACCTTC. Translation: CASSLGANGYTF. Supplemented by reference TRBV13 and TRBJ1-2, the full variable domain reads AAGVIQSPRHLIKEKRETATLKCYPIPRHDTVYWYQQGPGQDPQFLISFYEKMQSDKGSIPDRFSAQQFSDYHSELNMSSLELGDSALYFCASSLGANGYTFGSGTRLTVV.

This clonotype has just a few counts. This sequence joins TRBV7-9 and TRBJ2-7; tentative D call: TRBD1 (5 bases). This CDR3 comprises 15 residues. The germline V gene encodes CDR1 SEHNR and CDR2 FQNEAQ (reference sequence). The V and J ends lost 5 bases and 0 bases respectively, with 14 bases between them. The CDR3 reads CASSLIQGGSYEQYF. As DNA, the CDR3 is TGTGCCAGCAGCCTCATCCAGGGCGGCTCCTACGAGCAGTACTTC.

The chain joins TRBV19 to TRBJ2-3; D is uncertain. Deletions cut 1 base from V and 6 bases from J, with 11 bases between. Germline V gene lookup returns CDR1 LNHDA and CDR2 SQIVND (reference sequence). CDR3 length equals 14 residues. The CDR3 DNA follows: TGTGCCAGTAGTATAGGTGGGAATGTGGATACGCAGTATTTT. Its protein product is CASSIGGNVDTQYF.

The chain joins TRBV4-1 to TRBJ1-5; 7 bases agree with TRBD1. Per germline, CDR1 MGHRA and CDR2 YSYEKL. The CDR3 length is 17 residues. V lost 4 bases and J lost 7; bases outside the gene matches: 16. The CDR3 coding sequence is TGCGCCAGCAGCCTTAGGACAGGCGGGGGGCCCGGACAGCCCCAGCATTTT. Protein sequence: CASSLRTGGGPGQPQHF.